Shown below are 8 T cell receptor beta chains from a single sample sequenced in a study of blood T cell repertoires in COVID-19. Repertoires were generated with immunoSEQ multiplex PCR, while TCRdb's copy carries only in-frame clones and drops some. Of 160,000 or so clones in the sample, 65% to 85% were seen once. The sample consisted of peripheral blood. The receptor source for this set is a man in his sixties with active or convalescent COVID-19.

The chain couples TRBV2 to TRBJ1-1, with no clear D. The germline gives CDR1 SNHLY, CDR2 FYNNEI. The CDR3 extends over 13 amino acids. The V gene lost 6 bases and the J gene lost 1 base, with 9 bases spanning the gap. CDR3 nucleotide sequence: TGTGCCAGCAGCGATACATGGAACACTGAAGCTTTCTTT. Translating gives CASSDTWNTEAFF.

The chain couples TRBV5-8 to TRBJ2-7; 8 bases line up with TRBD2. Losses at the gene ends were 7 bases for V and 3 bases for J; bases not matched to a gene: 6. There are 13 residues in the CDR3. From germline, CDR1 is SGHTS and CDR2 YDEGEE. The CDR3 loop reads CASQGLGIYEQYF. CDR3 nucleotide sequence: TGTGCCAGCCAGGGACTAGGGATCTACGAGCAGTACTTC.

The rearrangement links TRBV20-1 to TRBJ1-5; TRBD1 matches 8 bases. The CDR3 is 14 amino acids. V shed 3 bases, J shed 6 bases, and the junction held 7 bases outside the gene matches. CDR1 is DFQATT, CDR2 SNEGSKA, per germline (reference sequence). The CDR3 loop is CSASSDREGQPQHF. The DNA of the CDR3 is TGCAGTGCTAGTTCGGACAGGGAGGGTCAGCCCCAGCATTTT.

This chain links TRBV7-6 with TRBJ1-5; 8 nucleotides line up with TRBD1. The J segment lost 7 bases and the V segment lost 7 bases, leaving 21 bases of the junction unmatched. This CDR3 spans 18 amino acids. Germline V lookup: CDR1 SGHVS, CDR2 FNYEAQ. The CDR3 protein is CASTPAGQGVHFRQPQHF. In DNA form, the CDR3 reads TGTGCCAGCACCCCTGCTGGACAGGGTGTTCATTTTAGACAGCCCCAGCATTTT. The full variable domain, its missing parts supplied by reference TRBV7-6 and TRBJ1-5, is GAGVSQSPRYKVTKRGQDVALRCDPISGHVSLYWYRQALGQGPEFLTYFNYEAQQDKSGLPNDRFSAERPEGSISTLTIQRTEQRDSAMYRCASTPAGQGVHFRQPQHFGDGTRLSIL.

This clone was seen just once. The rearrangement links TRBV10-3 to TRBJ2-5; 8 bases map to TRBD1. The ends lost 5 bases at V and 3 bases at J; junction bases unmatched: 2. The length of the CDR3 is 13 residues. CDR1 is ENHRY and CDR2 is SYGVKD in the germline V gene. CDR3 DNA: TGTGCCATCAGTTACAGGGGGGAAGAGACCCAGTACTTC. Its translation is CAISYRGEETQYF.

This sequence joins TRBV21-1 and TRBJ2-7; the DNA was not compared with TRBD1, the D call given in the table. TRBV21-1 is classified as a pseudogene. The CDR3 has 16 amino acids. The CDR3 is CASSKHPGQGAGEQYF. The CDR3 nucleotides are TGTGCCAGCAGCAAGCATCCGGGACAGGGGGCGGGGGAGCAGTACTTC.

The chain combines TRBV27 with TRBJ1-1; TRBD1 aligns across 7 bases. The CDR3 is 13 amino acids. Trimming cost V 4 bases and J 5 bases; bases outside gene matches: 4. Germline V gene sequence: CDR1 MNHEY, CDR2 SMNVEV (reference sequence). This chain's CDR3 is CASSYRGRTEAFF. CDR3 nucleotide sequence: TGTGCCAGCAGTTATAGGGGGCGAACTGAAGCTTTCTTT.

This clone was observed a single time. The chain has TRBV28 and TRBJ2-7; 13 bases line up with TRBD2. The CDR3 sequence is 16 residues long. Per the germline V gene, CDR1 is MDHEN and CDR2 is SYDVKM. J gave up 3 bases and V 3 bases, and 5 bases lay outside the gene matches. The CDR3 spells CASSFPGLAGLYEQYF. CDR3 DNA: TGTGCCAGCAGTTTCCCGGGACTAGCGGGACTCTACGAGCAGTACTTC.